The 27 T cell receptor beta chains given below trace back to one sample, sequenced in a study of blood T cell repertoires in COVID-19. This table comes from immunoSEQ multiplex PCR, and its TCRdb copy is limited to in-frame clones, with some not included. The table has 15,000 to 20,000 clones, 90% to 95% seen once; the top ten hold around 6%. Source material: peripheral blood. These receptor sequences come from a human donor in a cohort sampled during active COVID-19.

This clone was counted once. This chain joins TRBV19 and TRBJ2-7; 8 nucleotides match TRBD1. Germline V CDR1 and CDR2: LNHDA, SQIVND (reference sequence). With 6 bases clipped from V and 2 bases from J, the junction kept 3 bases outside the gene matches. The length of the CDR3 is 13 residues. Written as DNA, the CDR3 is TGTGCCAGTAGCCAGGGGGCCCCCTACGAGCAGTACTTC. Translated: CASSQGAPYEQYF.

J is TRBJ1-1 and V is TRBV9, with D unclear. V was trimmed by 6 bases and J by 0 bases, leaving 21 bases between them. The CDR3 extends over 17 amino acids. Germline CDR1 is SGDLS and CDR2 is YYNGEE. The CDR3 reads CASTGVSVTEMNTEAFF. The CDR3 nucleotides read TGTGCCAGCACCGGTGTATCCGTGACGGAGATGAACACTGAAGCTTTCTTT.

The CDR3 spells CASSYTYEQYF. The CDR3 DNA reads TGTGCCAGCAGTTATACCTACGAGCAGTACTTC. V gene TRBV6-2 or TRBV6-3 combines with J gene TRBJ2-7, with D unclear. This CDR3 is 11 amino acids long. V was pared by 3 bases and J by 2 bases, with 2 bases between. The germline V gene encodes CDR1 MNHEY and CDR2 SVGEGT.

This clone was found once. The J gene is TRBJ2-5, the V gene TRBV19; 8 nucleotides align to TRBD1. CDR1 and CDR2 from the germline V gene are LNHDA and SQIVND (reference sequence). The CDR3 is 15 residues long. J lost 4 bases, V lost 3 bases, and 7 bases had no gene match. CDR3 residues: CASSIEDRAAETQYF. In nucleotides, the CDR3 is TGTGCCAGTAGTATTGAGGACAGGGCTGCAGAGACCCAGTACTTC.

The table lists this clone with a count of one. The genes are TRBV4-1 and TRBJ2-1, with TRBD2 matching 12 bases. V dropped 5 bases and J dropped 8; count of bases not matched to a gene: 10. The CDR3 extends over 16 amino acids. Germline V gives CDR1 MGHRA, CDR2 YSYEKL. The CDR3: CASSGVPSGRAYEQFF. The CDR3 bases are TGCGCCAGCAGCGGAGTTCCTAGCGGGAGGGCCTATGAGCAGTTCTTC.

The chain uses TRBV19 and TRBJ1-5; weak D call: TRBD1 (5 bases). Trimming took off 8 bases at V and 1 base at J, with 6 bases between the two ends. The germline V gene has CDR1 LNHDA and CDR2 SQIVND (reference sequence). There are 12 residues in the CDR3. CDR3 in amino acids: CASGGSNQPQHF. In DNA, the CDR3 is TGTGCCAGTGGGGGGAGCAATCAGCCCCAGCATTTT.

The chain couples TRBV29-1 to TRBJ2-7, with 7 bases aligning to TRBD1. Germline lookup yields CDR1 SQVTM and CDR2 ANQGSEA. This CDR3 is built from 13 residues. J lost 7 bases, V lost 4 bases, and 10 bases had no gene match. The CDR3 region has the DNA TGCAGCGTTGCCGGGGACAGTCCCTTAGAGCAGTACTTC. Translation: CSVAGDSPLEQYF.

The CDR3 reads CASSAYQGGTEAFF. CDR3 nucleotide sequence: TGTGCCAGCAGCGCGTATCAGGGAGGGACTGAAGCTTTCTTT. This chain joins TRBV9 and TRBJ1-1; a weak D match, TRBD1 (5 bases). Germline V gene data show CDR1 as SGDLS and CDR2 as YYNGEE. Between the trimmed V and J ends, which lost 3 bases and 5 bases, there was a span of 14 bases. The CDR3 sequence is 14 residues long.

V gene TRBV7-8 combines with J gene TRBJ1-1, with TRBD1 matching over 7 bases. The CDR3 runs 13 residues. Germline assignment: CDR1 SGHVS and CDR2 FQNEAQ. Losses at the gene ends were 5 bases for V and 5 bases for J; bases not matched to a gene: 5. The CDR3 loop is CASSVYRGTEAFF. In DNA form, the CDR3 reads TGTGCCAGCAGCGTATACAGGGGAACTGAAGCTTTCTTT.

The chain employs TRBV30 and TRBJ1-3; D remains unclear. This CDR3 comprises 16 residues. Germline CDR1 reads GTSNPN; CDR2 reads SVGIG (reference sequence). V lost 5 bases and J 2 bases, leaving 19 bases between the germline ends. CDR3 coding DNA: TGTGCCTGGCGTGCAGGTTATACGAGCCCTGGAAACACCATATATTTT. It translates to CAWRAGYTSPGNTIYF.

CDR3 residues: CASRMTGYNSPLHF. CDR3 bases: TGTGCCAGTAGAATGACAGGGTATAATTCACCCCTCCACTTT. This chain uses TRBV19 with TRBJ1-6, with TRBD1 matching over 7 bases. V trimming: 6 bases; J trimming: 4 bases; junction bases outside the gene matches: 3. Germline CDR1 is LNHDA and CDR2 is SQIVND (reference sequence). The CDR3 runs to 14 residues. Based on the CDR3 plus reference TRBV19 and TRBJ1-6, the full variable domain is DGGITQSPKYLFRKEGQNVTLSCEQNLNHDAMYWYRQDPGQGLRLIYYSQIVNDFQKGDIAEGYSVSREKKESFPLTVTSAQKNPTAFYLCASRMTGYNSPLHFGNGTRLTVT.

V gene TRBV5-6 combines with J gene TRBJ1-4; TRBD1 might be the D (5 bases). Germline CDR1 reads SGHDT; CDR2 reads YYEEEE. The CDR3 totals 13 residues. V dropped 0 bases and J dropped 7 bases, with 7 bases sitting between them. This CDR3 reads CASSLVGGEKLFF. CDR3 nucleotides: TGTGCCAGCAGCTTGGTGGGGGGTGAAAAACTGTTTTTT. The entire variable domain, with the rest obtained from reference TRBV5-6 and TRBJ1-4, is as follows: DAGVTQSPTHLIKTRGQQVTLRCSPKSGHDTVSWYQQALGQGPQFIFQYYEEEERQRGNFPDRFSGHQFPNYSSELNVNALLLGDSALYLCASSLVGGEKLFFGSGTQLSVL.

This clone was recorded once. V usage is TRBV7-9 and J usage is TRBJ2-1; D is perhaps TRBD2 (6 bases). CDR1 is SEHNR, CDR2 FQNEAQ, per germline (reference sequence). V was clipped by 5 bases and J by 6 bases, with 17 bases between them. The CDR3 sequence is 15 residues long. The CDR3: CASSPLSEGGNEQFF. The CDR3 DNA reads TGTGCCAGCAGCCCCCTCTCGGAGGGAGGCAATGAGCAGTTCTTC.

In DNA, the CDR3 is TGTGCCACCAGGGGGCCTACTAAAGAGACCCAGTACTTC. This encodes CATRGPTKETQYF. The V and J genes are TRBV24-1 and TRBJ2-5; D may be TRBD1 (5 bases). V lost 7 bases, J lost 3 bases, and 11 bases lay in between. Germline assignment: CDR1 KGHDR and CDR2 SFDVKD. This CDR3 comprises 13 residues.

This chain links TRBV7-9 with TRBJ2-1; 8 bases map to TRBD1. V shed 5 bases and J 2 bases; nucleotides not matched to a gene: 5. The V gene's germline CDR1 is SEHNR and CDR2 FQNEAQ (reference sequence). There are 15 residues in the CDR3. The CDR3 DNA is TGTGCCAGCAGCGCGACAGGGGAGCCCTACAATGAGCAGTTCTTC. Its translation is CASSATGEPYNEQFF.

The chain is built from TRBV13 and TRBJ2-4; the match to TRBD2 covers 9 bases. V lost 0 bases, J lost 1 base, and 1 base stayed unmatched. CDR3 size: 16 residues. Germline CDR1 and CDR2: PRHDT and FYEKMQ (reference sequence). The CDR3 bases are TGTGCCAGCAGCTTAGGACTAGCGGGTGCCAAAAACATTCAGTACTTC. Its translation is CASSLGLAGAKNIQYF.

The gene calls are TRBV9 and TRBJ1-1; D possibly corresponds to TRBD1 (5 bases). This CDR3 is built from 15 residues. Between the trimmed V and J ends, which lost 0 bases and 2 bases, there was a span of 11 bases. Per germline, CDR1 SGDLS and CDR2 YYNGEE. CDR3 sequence: CASSVVSGLNTEAFF. DNA for the CDR3: TGTGCCAGCAGCGTAGTGTCAGGGTTAAACACTGAAGCTTTCTTT.

The rearrangement joins TRBV9 to TRBJ1-4, with 11 bases matching TRBD1. Unmatched junction bases numbered 4, after V lost 2 bases and J lost 7 bases. The CDR3 spans 15 residues. Germline assignment: CDR1 SGDLS and CDR2 YYNGEE. The CDR3: CASSVWTGGLEKLFF. The CDR3 DNA sequence: TGTGCCAGCAGCGTTTGGACAGGGGGCCTTGAAAAACTGTTTTTT. Full variable domain (remainder filled in from reference TRBV9 and TRBJ1-4): DSGVTQTPKHLITATGQRVTLRCSPRSGDLSVYWYQQSLDQGLQFLIQYYNGEERAKGNILERFSAQQFPDLHSELNLSSLELGDSALYFCASSVWTGGLEKLFFGSGTQLSVL.

The CDR3 region is CASSQDRVNSPLHF. For the CDR3, the DNA is TGCGCCAGCAGCCAAGATCGAGTGAATTCACCCCTCCACTTT. The rearrangement joins TRBV4-3 to TRBJ1-6; D is undetermined. V lost 0 bases and J 7 bases, leaving 7 bases between the germline ends. The CDR3 contains 14 residues. Germline CDR1 LGHNA, CDR2 YSLEER.

The J gene is TRBJ2-7, the V gene TRBV11-2, with D unclear. The CDR3 spans 12 residues. Germline V CDR1 and CDR2: SGHAT, FQNNGV. Deletions cut 5 bases from V and 6 bases from J, with 11 bases between. The CDR3 DNA follows: TGTGCCAGCAGCCGACTCGGCTCCGAGCAGTACTTC. Translated, it gives CASSRLGSEQYF.

The CDR3 is CAWSLTGVSYEQYF. Written as DNA, the CDR3 is TGTGCCTGGAGTCTTACAGGGGTCTCCTACGAGCAGTACTTC. The chain combines TRBV30 with TRBJ2-7; 7 bases are a match to TRBD1. V trimming: 2 bases; J trimming: 0 bases; junction bases outside the gene matches: 4. This CDR3 has 14 residues. The germline gives CDR1 GTSNPN, CDR2 SVGIG (reference sequence). The variable domain in full, with the rest retrieved from reference TRBV30 and TRBJ2-7, is SQTIHQWPATLVQPVGSPLSLECTVEGTSNPNLYWYRQAAGRGLQLLFYSVGIGQISSEVPQNLSASRPQDRQFILSSKKLLLSDSGFYLCAWSLTGVSYEQYFGPGTRLTVT.

The J gene is TRBJ2-3, the V gene TRBV9, with a tentative D call TRBD1 (6 bases). The CDR3 consists of 15 residues. Per germline, CDR1 SGDLS and CDR2 YYNGEE. Trimming removed 0 bases from V and 3 bases from J, with 11 bases in between. Written as DNA, the CDR3 is TGTGCCAGCAGCGTAGTGGGGGCGTTGACAGATACGCAGTATTTT. This sequence encodes CASSVVGALTDTQYF.

The V gene is TRBV14, the J gene TRBJ2-7; 7 nucleotides align to TRBD1. This CDR3 spans 17 amino acids. Looked up from germline, CDR1 is SGHDN and CDR2 is FVKESK. With 0 bases clipped from V and 2 bases from J, the junction kept 10 bases outside the gene matches. CDR3 sequence (DNA): TGTGCCAGCAGCCAAGATCCGACAGGGCTTGGAACCTACGAGCAGTACTTC. Translating gives CASSQDPTGLGTYEQYF.

V is TRBV10-3 and J is TRBJ2-7, with 10 bases identical to TRBD2. The CDR3 length is 17 residues. V was pared by 6 bases and J by 0 bases, with 11 bases of the junction left unmatched. Germline assignment: CDR1 ENHRY and CDR2 SYGVKD. The CDR3 nucleotides read TGTGCCATCAGCGCCGGACTAGCGGAGTTTAGCTCCTACGAGCAGTACTTC. Translated, it gives CAISAGLAEFSSYEQYF.

This clone was detected once. The V gene is TRBV10-1, the J gene TRBJ2-5; TRBD1 matches at 8 bases. The CDR3 length is 17 residues. V was clipped by 9 bases and J by 5 bases; unmatched bases: 20. Germline CDR1 WNHNN, CDR2 SYGVQD (reference sequence). The CDR3 sequence: CASAVRQGASGAETQYF. The CDR3 region has the DNA TGCGCCAGTGCCGTGAGGCAGGGGGCAAGTGGGGCCGAGACCCAGTACTTC.

The chain couples TRBV4-2 to TRBJ1-1; no definite D call. CDR1 LGHNA and CDR2 YNFKEQ come from the germline V gene. The CDR3 totals 14 residues. Trimming removed 0 bases from V and 4 bases from J, with 9 bases in between. CDR3 residues: CASSQEGRGTEAFF. The DNA for the CDR3 is TGTGCCAGCAGCCAAGAGGGTCGGGGCACTGAAGCTTTCTTT.

The chain uses TRBV28 and TRBJ1-6; tentative D call: TRBD1 (6 bases). The CDR3 runs to 15 residues. The germline V and J ends were trimmed by 8 bases and 0 bases, with 11 bases remaining between them. Germline lookup yields CDR1 MDHEN and CDR2 SYDVKM. The CDR3 DNA follows: TGTGCCAGCCAGGGGTTTAGCTCCTATAATTCACCCCTCCACTTT. Translating it yields CASQGFSSYNSPLHF.